The entry that follows covers one TCR beta chain sequence. Germline V gene data show CDR1 as SGHNT and CDR2 as YYREEE (reference sequence). Losses at the gene ends were 4 bases for V and 0 bases for J; bases not matched to a gene: 7. The CDR3 has 15 amino acids. This sample is part of a study of shared clonotypes between healthy human individuals. Genomic DNA from unsorted samples was obtained from about 88 million PBMCs (per sample). Researchers sequenced unsorted PBMC DNA using ten immunoSEQ deep assay plates. TCRdb's copy holds only in-frame clones and misses some; the assay was immunoSEQ multiplex PCR. The profile covers approximately 510,000 clones, with 79% appearing a single time and 10% to 15% taken by the ten largest.

The receptor was isolated from a woman in her thirties or forties in good health. Some clones in this sample may be carry-over from other donors' samples. The rearrangement links TRBV5-4 to TRBJ2-7, with TRBD1 identical over 7 bases. The sample was PBMCs. CDR3 coding DNA: TGTGCCAGCAGCGGTGCCGGGACAGCCTCCTACGAGCAGTACTTC. It is translated as CASSGAGTASYEQYF.